This T cell receptor (beta chain) was recovered during a study of blood T cell repertoires in COVID-19. Background on the study: Researchers got acute and convalescent COVID-19 samples from the United States, Italy and Spain.

The study recruited exposed participants who had met a COVID-19 case within 2 weeks before entry. The table came from immunoSEQ multiplex PCR; TCRdb's copy has only in-frame clones and leaves some out. The profile shows approximately 280,000 clones, roughly 80% of them singletons. This TCR came from a man between 40 and 49 years old who had been exposed to COVID-19. The specimen sequenced was PBMCs or T cells enriched from blood (not recorded which).

DNA of the CDR3: TGTGCCACCAGCAGATCTGCCCTAACTCGCGGCGATACGCAGTATTTT. Its translation is CATSRSALTRGDTQYF. The V gene is TRBV15, the J gene TRBJ2-3, with D unresolved. CDR1 LNHNV and CDR2 YYDKDF come from the germline V gene (reference sequence). The CDR3 contains 16 residues. The V end lost 2 bases, the J end lost 6 bases, and 18 bases lay between the germline ends. Using reference TRBV15 and TRBJ2-3 for the parts outside the CDR3, the full variable domain is DAMVIQNPRYQVTQFGKPVTLSCSQTLNHNVMYWYQQKSSQAPKLLFHYYDKDFNNEADTPDNFQSRRPNTSFCFLDIRSPGLGDTAMYLCATSRSALTRGDTQYFGPGTRLTVL.